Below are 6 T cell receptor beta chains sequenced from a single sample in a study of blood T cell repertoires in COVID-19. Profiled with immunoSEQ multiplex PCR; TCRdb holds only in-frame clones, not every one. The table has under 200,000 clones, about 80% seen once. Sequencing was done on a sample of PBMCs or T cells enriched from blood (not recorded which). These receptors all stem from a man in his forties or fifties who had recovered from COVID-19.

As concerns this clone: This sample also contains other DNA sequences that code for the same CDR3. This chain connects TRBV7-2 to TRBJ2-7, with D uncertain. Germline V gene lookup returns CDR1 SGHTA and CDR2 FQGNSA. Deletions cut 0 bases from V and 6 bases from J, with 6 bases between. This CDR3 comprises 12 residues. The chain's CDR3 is CASSLAGSEQYF. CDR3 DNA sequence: TGTGCCAGCAGCTTAGCTGGCTCCGAGCAGTACTTC.

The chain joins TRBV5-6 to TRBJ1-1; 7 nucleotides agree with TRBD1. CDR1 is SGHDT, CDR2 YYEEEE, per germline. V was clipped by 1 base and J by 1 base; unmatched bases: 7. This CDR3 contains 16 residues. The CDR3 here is CASSLFTGQSNTEAFF. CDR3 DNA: TGTGCCAGCAGCTTGTTTACGGGACAGTCGAACACTGAAGCTTTCTTT.

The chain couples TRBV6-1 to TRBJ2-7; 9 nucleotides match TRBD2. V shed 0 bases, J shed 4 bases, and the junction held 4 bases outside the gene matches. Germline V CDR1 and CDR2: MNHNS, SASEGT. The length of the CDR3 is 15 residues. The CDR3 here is CASSEASGRLYEQYF. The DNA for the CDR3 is TGTGCCAGCAGTGAAGCTAGCGGGAGATTATACGAGCAGTACTTC.

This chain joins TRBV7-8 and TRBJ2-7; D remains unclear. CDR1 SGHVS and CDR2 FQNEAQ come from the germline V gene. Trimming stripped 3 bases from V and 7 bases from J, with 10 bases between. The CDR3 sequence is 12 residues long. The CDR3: CASSLRLSEQYF. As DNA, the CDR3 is TGTGCCAGCAGCTTGCGCCTCTCTGAGCAGTACTTC.

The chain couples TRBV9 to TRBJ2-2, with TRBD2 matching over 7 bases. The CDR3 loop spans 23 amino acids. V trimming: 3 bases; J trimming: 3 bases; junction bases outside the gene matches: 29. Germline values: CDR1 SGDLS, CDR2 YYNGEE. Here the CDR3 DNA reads TGTGCCAGCAGCGGTCGAGCGGGGACCACCTCTCCTAACCCATCCATCGACACCGGGGAGCTGTTTTTT. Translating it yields CASSGRAGTTSPNPSIDTGELFF.

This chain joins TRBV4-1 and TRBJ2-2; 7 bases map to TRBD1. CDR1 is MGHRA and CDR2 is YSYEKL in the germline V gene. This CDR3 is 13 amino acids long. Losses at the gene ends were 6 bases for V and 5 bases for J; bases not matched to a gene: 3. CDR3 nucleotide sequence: TGCGCCAGCAGACAACAGGGGACCGGGGAGCTGTTTTTT. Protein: CASRQQGTGELFF.